A selection of T cell receptor beta chains follows, all from one sample in a study of blood T cell repertoires in COVID-19. Profiled with immunoSEQ multiplex PCR; TCRdb holds only in-frame clones, not every one. The table records about 260,000 clones, approximately 86% of them present only once. Source material: peripheral blood. The source of these receptors is a man aged 30-40 years with active or convalescent COVID-19. The CDR3 runs from the conserved cysteine through the conserved F or W. Each record gives: CDR3 protein, V gene, J gene, clone size. Some rows have no size entry. The others give once, few or many, or a class for an expanded clone.

CASSSGTGYNEQFF,TRBV7-7,TRBJ2-1,once
CASSHTPGGEGYTF,TRBV4-3,TRBJ1-2,-
CASSIPKGRPGQGVHGYTF,TRBV19,TRBJ1-2,once
CASSGENYGYTF,TRBV7-9,TRBJ1-2,-
CAWTGTGGWGNEQFF,TRBV30,TRBJ2-1,-
CASRLRGLAGGPGNEQFF,TRBV7-2,TRBJ2-1,-
CASSEAGGWTGDTVVYGYTF,TRBV2,TRBJ1-2,-
CASSLDAGAPGNTIYF,TRBV7-8,TRBJ1-3,-
CASSFVGGGSNEQFF,TRBV5-6,TRBJ2-1,-
CASSVDKDTQYF,TRBV9,TRBJ2-3,-
CASSLGQVNYGYTF,TRBV28,TRBJ1-2,-
CASCDRGLQETQYF,TRBV5-1,TRBJ2-5,-
CSVRGLAGASTGELFF,TRBV29-1,TRBJ2-2,-
CATLADLQETQYF,TRBV10-3,TRBJ2-5,-
CASSYSTGPMGIQYF,TRBV6-6,TRBJ2-4,once
CASSPAGVGPLTDTQYF,TRBV18,TRBJ2-3,once
CASSLGTSGGAYEQYF,TRBV27,TRBJ2-7,-
CASSSGQGEGNQPQHF,TRBV13,TRBJ1-5,-
CASSLGQGKTYEQYF,TRBV7-9,TRBJ2-7,-
CASSQETGRGQYF,TRBV3-1/TRBV3-2,TRBJ2-7,-
CASSLIPGRETQYF,TRBV7-9,TRBJ2-5,-
CAWDPALGARTEAFF,TRBV30,TRBJ1-1,-
CASSPDSLGNTIYF,TRBV5-4,TRBJ1-3,once
CASSTIQGLDSPLHF,TRBV11-2,TRBJ1-6,once
CASSRLDTSNEQFF,TRBV7-9,TRBJ2-1,few
CAISGSSLEGYTF,TRBV10-3,TRBJ1-2,-
CASIQGGLYGYTF,TRBV6-5,TRBJ1-2,-
CASDRTLVKEAFF,TRBV28,TRBJ1-1,-
CASSGGLPPYEQYF,TRBV7-2,TRBJ2-7,-
CASSSGGGADTEAFF,TRBV27,TRBJ1-1,-
CASSLELDRSSEAFF,TRBV7-6,TRBJ1-1,-
CAWMTGGDTQYF,TRBV30,TRBJ2-3,-
CASSLTATGFVSSYEQYF,TRBV11-3,TRBJ2-7,-
CASSLAARVNYEQYF,TRBV7-2,TRBJ2-7,-
CASVGPDRTEAFF,TRBV12-3/TRBV12-4,TRBJ1-1,-
CASSTRVREEKLFF,TRBV6-5,TRBJ1-4,-
CASSEYRENQPQHF,TRBV6-1,TRBJ1-5,-
CASSIDSQGSNYGYTF,TRBV19,TRBJ1-2,-
CASRDRTLSGNTIYF,TRBV2,TRBJ1-3,-
CASNPGLAPNTGELFF,TRBV21-1,TRBJ2-2,-
CATSRVPGASYNEQFF,TRBV15,TRBJ2-1,-
CASSQEGGQVTDTQYF,TRBV4-1,TRBJ2-3,-
CASSKTGGPQETQYF,TRBV11-3,TRBJ2-5,-
CASSSQGVSGELFF,TRBV11-1,TRBJ2-2,-
CATSRATGNYNSPLHF,TRBV15,TRBJ1-6,few
CASSQVRAGELFF,TRBV14,TRBJ2-2,-
CASSLAGGYNEQFF,TRBV11-2,TRBJ2-1,-
CASSARTGDNSPLHF,TRBV9,TRBJ1-6,-
CASSLLGTGSYNEQFF,TRBV7-3,TRBJ2-1,-
CASSFSRDTFPTYGYTF,TRBV5-4,TRBJ1-2,-
CASTRGVSYTF,TRBV21-1,TRBJ1-2,-
CASSALSGGAYNEQFF,TRBV27,TRBJ2-1,-
CSVWHMNTEAFF,TRBV29-1,TRBJ1-1,-